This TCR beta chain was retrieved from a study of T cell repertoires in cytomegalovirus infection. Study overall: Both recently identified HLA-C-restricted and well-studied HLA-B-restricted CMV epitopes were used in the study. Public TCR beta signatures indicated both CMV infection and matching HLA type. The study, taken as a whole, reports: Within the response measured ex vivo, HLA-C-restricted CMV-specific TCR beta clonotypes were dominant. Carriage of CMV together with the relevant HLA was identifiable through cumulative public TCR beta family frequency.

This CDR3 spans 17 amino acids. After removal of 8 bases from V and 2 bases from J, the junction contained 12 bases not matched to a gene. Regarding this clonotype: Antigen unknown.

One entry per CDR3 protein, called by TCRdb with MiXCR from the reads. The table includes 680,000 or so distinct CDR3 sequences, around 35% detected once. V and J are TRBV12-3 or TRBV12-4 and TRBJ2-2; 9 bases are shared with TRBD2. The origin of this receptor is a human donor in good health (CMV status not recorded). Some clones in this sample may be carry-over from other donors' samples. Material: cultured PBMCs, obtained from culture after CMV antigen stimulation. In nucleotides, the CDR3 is TGTGCCAGCTTCTACTACGCGGGGGGGTCTAACACCGGGGAGCTGTTTTTT. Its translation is CASFYYAGGSNTGELFF.